This T cell receptor (beta chain) stems from a study of T cell responses to AZD1222 COVID-19 vaccine. The method was immunoSEQ multiplex PCR; TCRdb's version includes in-frame clones alone and lacks a portion of them. The sample consists of roughly 150,000 clones, 93% of them appearing once. Here the sequenced sample was peripheral blood, taken on day 0 of AZD1222 vaccination. The sequence came from an adult in good health.

The CDR3: CASSSQGPAGGNTIYF. CDR3 bases: TGTGCCAGCAGCTCCCAGGGGCCCGCCGGTGGAAACACCATATATTTT. This chain connects TRBV7-3 to TRBJ1-3; D may be TRBD1 (6 bases). With 4 bases removed from V and 3 bases from J, the gap between germline ends came to 16 bases. Germline values: CDR1 SGHTA, CDR2 FQGTGA. This CDR3 is 16 amino acids long.